This T cell receptor (beta chain) was observed in a study of OX40 agonist ivuxolimab in advanced cancers. TCRdb's table, derived via immunoSEQ multiplex PCR, lists solely in-frame clones and lacks some. The repertoire includes tens of thousands of clones, about 91% of them detected once, and 8.7% sits in the top ten. CDR1 and CDR2 (germline): SQVTM, ANQGSEA. The CDR3 spans 12 residues. The J segment lost 5 bases and the V segment lost 6 bases, leaving 6 bases of the junction unmatched. General study results and limits: In the 0.1 to 3.0 mg/kg range, CD4+ and CD8+ blood T cells had expanded clonally by week 6.

On this clone itself: Antigen: not known.

This chain joins TRBV29-1 and TRBJ2-5; 7 positions agree with TRBD2. The clonotype comes from an adult with an advanced solid tumor such as melanoma, head and neck, liver or kidney cancer. The source was CD4+ or CD8+ T cells sorted from blood, collected in a trial of the OX40 agonist ivuxolimab. For the CDR3, the DNA is TGCAGCGTCCTTAATAGCGGGGAGACCCAGTACTTC. It translates to CSVLNSGETQYF.